This passage covers 21 T cell receptor beta chains from one sample sequenced in a study of immune evolution from preneoplasia to lung adenocarcinoma. This table comes from immunoSEQ multiplex PCR, and its TCRdb copy is limited to in-frame clones, with some not included. The table has several thousand clones, 80% seen once; the top ten hold roughly 15%. The sample comprised FFPE normal lung tissue adjacent to the tumor. The receptors here all came from a person over 45 with lung adenocarcinoma.

The chain has TRBV27 and TRBJ2-3, with TRBD2 matching over 10 bases. Germline V CDR1 and CDR2: MNHEY, SMNVEV (reference sequence). The CDR3 has 15 residues. J gave up 4 bases and V 3 bases, and 4 bases lay outside the gene matches. The CDR3 DNA reads as TGTGCCAGCAGTTTTTGGACTAGCGGATCAGATACGCAGTATTTT. Its protein product is CASSFWTSGSDTQYF.

The chain employs TRBV18 and TRBJ2-7, with D perhaps given as TRBD1 or TRBD2 (5 bases each). V lost 6 bases and J lost 3, with 15 bases in between. This CDR3 contains 14 residues. Germline values: CDR1 KGHSH, CDR2 LQKENI. CDR3 nucleotides: TGTGCCAGCTCGCCAAACCGGGACGACTACGAGCAGTACTTC. This gives the protein CASSPNRDDYEQYF.

V gene TRBV7-2 combines with J gene TRBJ2-7, with 9 bases lining up with TRBD1. There are 15 residues in the CDR3. V was clipped by 4 bases and J by 7 bases; unmatched bases: 11. Germline V gene sequence: CDR1 SGHTA, CDR2 FQGNSA. This CDR3 reads CASSSAGTGLGEQYF. In DNA form, the CDR3 reads TGTGCCAGCAGCTCGGCGGGGACAGGGCTCGGGGAGCAGTACTTC. The whole variable domain, filled in from reference TRBV7-2 and TRBJ2-7, reads GAGVSQSPSNKVTEKGKDVELRCDPISGHTALYWYRQSLGQGLEFLIYFQGNSAPDKSGLPSDRFSAERTGGSVSTLTIQRTQQEDSAVYLCASSSAGTGLGEQYFGPGTRLTVT.

The rearrangement uses TRBV19 and TRBJ1-2, with D possibly matching TRBD1 (5 bases). The CDR3 loop spans 13 amino acids. V was cut by 6 bases and J by 4 bases, with 12 bases left in between. Germline V gene sequence: CDR1 LNHDA, CDR2 SQIVND (reference sequence). CDR3 DNA sequence: TGTGCCAGTAGCGGGGCCGAAGGCTATGGCTACACCTTC. Residues: CASSGAEGYGYTF. Looking up the rest from reference TRBV19 and TRBJ1-2 gives the full variable domain: DGGITQSPKYLFRKEGQNVTLSCEQNLNHDAMYWYRQDPGQGLRLIYYSQIVNDFQKGDIAEGYSVSREKKESFPLTVTSAQKNPTAFYLCASSGAEGYGYTFGSGTRLTVV.

The chain has TRBV6-5 and TRBJ2-5; a possible D gene is TRBD2 (6 bases). V shed 7 bases and J shed 4 bases, with 13 bases lying between them. Germline CDR1 reads MNHEY; CDR2 reads SVGAGI. CDR3 length equals 13 residues. The CDR3 coding sequence is TGTGCCAGCAAGAATTACGGGAGAGAGACCCAGTACTTC. It yields the protein CASKNYGRETQYF.

The V and J genes are TRBV5-4 and TRBJ2-5; D gene ambiguous. Germline values: CDR1 SGHNT, CDR2 YYREEE (reference sequence). The CDR3 runs to 12 residues. Trimming removed 0 bases at V and 3 bases at J, with 3 bases between. The CDR3 region is CASSLAEETQYF. As DNA, the CDR3 is TGTGCCAGCAGCTTGGCCGAAGAGACCCAGTACTTC.

This chain uses TRBV6-4 with TRBJ2-2; 9 positions match TRBD1. Germline values: CDR1 MRHNA, CDR2 SNTAGT. Unmatched junction bases numbered 6, after V lost 3 bases and J lost 13 bases. This CDR3 region has 13 residues. The CDR3, as DNA: TGTGCCAGCAGTGAAGTGGGGACAGGGCTGCTGTTTTTT. As protein: CASSEVGTGLLFF.

The chain joins TRBV27 to TRBJ2-3; D is possibly TRBD2 (5 bases). Germline values: CDR1 MNHEY, CDR2 SMNVEV (reference sequence). This CDR3 spans 15 amino acids. V lost 0 bases to trimming and J lost 0 bases, with 7 bases between them. Written as DNA, the CDR3 is TGTGCCAGCAGTTTATCGGGCGGGAGCACAGATACGCAGTATTTT. Its translation: CASSLSGGSTDTQYF.

The chain joins TRBV7-7 to TRBJ2-2; D remains unclear. The CDR3 consists of 13 residues. The germline gives CDR1 SSHAT, CDR2 FNYEAQ (reference sequence). V gave up 3 bases and J gave up 8 bases, with 10 bases separating them. The CDR3 sequence: CASSLGEAGELFF. CDR3 coding DNA: TGTGCCAGCAGCTTGGGCGAAGCGGGGGAGCTGTTTTTT.

The chain couples TRBV21-1 to TRBJ2-5; no DNA check was done on the table's D call, TRBD1. TRBV21-1 is a documented pseudogene. This CDR3 contains 18 residues. This chain's CDR3 is CAIPGTGSTPLGRGTQYF. The CDR3, as DNA: TGTGCCATCCCCGGGACAGGATCTACCCCACTGGGGAGGGGAACCCAGTACTTC.

The chain has TRBV30 and TRBJ1-1; D uncertain. The CDR3 has 12 amino acids. Germline V gene sequence: CDR1 GTSNPN, CDR2 SVGIG (reference sequence). V was clipped by 3 bases and J by 1 base, with 6 bases between them. The CDR3 coding sequence is TGTGCCTGGAGATTCGGGAACACTGAAGCTTTCTTT. Translating gives CAWRFGNTEAFF.

The chain has TRBV5-4 and TRBJ2-7; unclear D gene. Trimming pared 4 bases from V and 0 bases from J, leaving 14 bases between. The germline gives CDR1 SGHNT, CDR2 YYREEE (reference sequence). The CDR3 extends over 15 amino acids. CDR3 loop: CASSPDNFHSYEQYF. CDR3 sequence (DNA): TGTGCCAGCAGCCCTGACAATTTCCACTCCTACGAGCAGTACTTC.

This rearrangement joins TRBV4-1 to TRBJ2-5; D gene uncertain. CDR1 and CDR2 from the germline V gene are MGHRA and YSYEKL. The germline V and J ends were trimmed by 4 bases and 7 bases, with 22 bases remaining between them. This CDR3 has 16 amino acids. This CDR3 reads CASSLYPRQDIVTQYF. CDR3 DNA: TGCGCCAGCAGCCTATACCCGCGACAAGACATTGTGACCCAGTACTTC.

This clone was recorded only once. V usage is TRBV18 and J usage is TRBJ2-3; the match to TRBD2 covers 13 bases. Trimming cost V 10 bases and J 2 bases; bases outside gene matches: 6. Germline loops: CDR1 KGHSH, CDR2 LQKENI. The length of the CDR3 is 15 residues. CDR3 DNA: TGTGCCACCAAACTAGCGGGAGGGGACACAGATACGCAGTATTTT. It specifies CATKLAGGDTDTQYF.

The chain couples TRBV6-5 to TRBJ2-3, with 10 bases fitting TRBD1. The J segment lost 3 bases and the V segment lost 5 bases, leaving 5 bases of the junction unmatched. The CDR3 sequence is 15 residues long. CDR1 MNHEY and CDR2 SVGAGI come from the germline V gene. CDR3: CASSNPGQGTDTQYF. The CDR3 DNA is TGTGCCAGCAGTAACCCGGGACAGGGGACAGATACGCAGTATTTT.

The CDR3 nucleotides are TGTGCCAGCAGCCTGGGATTTCAAGAGACCCAGTACTTC. As protein: CASSLGFQETQYF. V and J are TRBV7-6 and TRBJ2-5; unclear D gene. With 5 bases removed from V and 2 bases from J, the gap between germline ends came to 9 bases. Germline CDR1 is SGHVS and CDR2 is FNYEAQ. The CDR3 sequence is 13 residues long.

The V and J genes are TRBV6-1 and TRBJ1-1; D remains unclear. The CDR3 runs 13 residues. From germline, CDR1 is MNHNS and CDR2 SASEGT. Trimming pared 6 bases from V and 0 bases from J, leaving 8 bases between. The DNA for the CDR3 is TGTGCCAGCAGGAGAAATTTGAACACTGAAGCTTTCTTT. Translating gives CASRRNLNTEAFF.

The chain joins TRBV27 to TRBJ2-7, with 8 nucleotides matching TRBD2. This CDR3 has 14 amino acids. In germline, CDR1 is MNHEY, CDR2 SMNVEV (reference sequence). Trimming cost V 4 bases and J 2 bases; bases outside gene matches: 4. The CDR3 reads CASSWAGGPYEQYF. As DNA, the CDR3 is TGTGCCAGCAGTTGGGCGGGAGGACCCTACGAGCAGTACTTC.

The chain links TRBV10-2 to TRBJ1-5; possible D gene TRBD1, 6 bases. The V and J ends lost 2 bases and 5 bases respectively, with 16 bases between them. The germline gives CDR1 WSHSY, CDR2 SAAADI. The CDR3 length is 16 residues. Here the CDR3 reads CASSEMIGQLDQPQHF. CDR3 DNA: TGCGCCAGCAGTGAGATGATAGGACAGCTAGATCAGCCCCAGCATTTT.

This chain links TRBV6-7 with TRBJ2-3; D is unclear. TRBV6-7 counts as an open reading frame of uncertain function. This CDR3 contains 15 residues. V gave up 2 bases and J gave up 4 bases, with 13 bases separating them. Written as DNA, the CDR3 is TGTGCCAGCAGTTACGACTCACGGGTGGCAGATACGCAGTATTTT. Its protein is CASSYDSRVADTQYF.

The chain carries TRBV9 and TRBJ2-1, with TRBD2 identical over 9 bases. The CDR3 contains 15 residues. CDR1 and CDR2 (germline): SGDLS, YYNGEE. The V gene end was trimmed by 7 bases and the J gene end by 7 bases; junction bases not matched to a gene: 12. The CDR3 is CASDSAGGPGNEQFF. CDR3 DNA sequence: TGTGCCAGCGATTCCGCGGGAGGGCCTGGAAATGAGCAGTTCTTC.